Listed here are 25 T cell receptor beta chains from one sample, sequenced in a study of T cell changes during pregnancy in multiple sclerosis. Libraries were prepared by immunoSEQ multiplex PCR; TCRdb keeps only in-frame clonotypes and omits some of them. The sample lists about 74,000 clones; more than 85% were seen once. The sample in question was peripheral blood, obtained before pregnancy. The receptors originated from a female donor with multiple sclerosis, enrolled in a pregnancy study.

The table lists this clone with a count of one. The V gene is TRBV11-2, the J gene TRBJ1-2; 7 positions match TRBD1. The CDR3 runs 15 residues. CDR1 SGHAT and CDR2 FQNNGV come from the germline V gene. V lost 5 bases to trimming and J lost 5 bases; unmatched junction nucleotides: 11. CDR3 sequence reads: CASSPTGLGGYGYTF. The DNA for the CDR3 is TGTGCCAGCAGCCCGACAGGGCTGGGGGGATATGGCTACACCTTC.

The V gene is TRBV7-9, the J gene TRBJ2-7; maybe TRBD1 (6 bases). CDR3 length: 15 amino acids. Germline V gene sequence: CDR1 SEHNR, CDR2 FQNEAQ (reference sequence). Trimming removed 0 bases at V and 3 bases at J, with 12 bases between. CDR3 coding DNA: TGTGCCAGCAGCTTAGCTGGGGGCGTGAACTACGAGCAGTACTTC. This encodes CASSLAGGVNYEQYF.

As DNA, the CDR3 is TGTGCCTGGAGTGCGTTCAGGACTAGCGGGAGTTACGACGAGCAGTACTTC. This gives the protein CAWSAFRTSGSYDEQYF. V usage is TRBV30 and J usage is TRBJ2-7; TRBD2 matches at 13 bases. The ends lost 1 base at V and 5 bases at J; junction bases unmatched: 11. The CDR3 length is 17 residues. Per the germline V gene, CDR1 is GTSNPN and CDR2 is SVGIG (reference sequence).

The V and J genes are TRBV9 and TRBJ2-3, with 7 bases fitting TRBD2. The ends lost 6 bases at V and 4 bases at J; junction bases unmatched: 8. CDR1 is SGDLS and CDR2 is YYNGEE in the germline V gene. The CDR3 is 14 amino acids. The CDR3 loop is CASNLQGGADTQYF. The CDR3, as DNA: TGTGCCAGCAACCTCCAGGGAGGGGCAGATACGCAGTATTTT.

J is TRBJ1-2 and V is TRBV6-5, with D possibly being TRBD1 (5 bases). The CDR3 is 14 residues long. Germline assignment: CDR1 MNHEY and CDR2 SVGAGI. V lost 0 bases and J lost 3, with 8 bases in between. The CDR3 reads CASSYSAGYYGYTF. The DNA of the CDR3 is TGTGCCAGCAGTTACTCAGCAGGGTACTATGGCTACACCTTC.

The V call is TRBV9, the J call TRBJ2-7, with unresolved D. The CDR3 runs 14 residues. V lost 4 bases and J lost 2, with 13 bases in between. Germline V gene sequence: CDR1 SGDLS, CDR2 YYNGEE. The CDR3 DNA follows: TGTGCCAGCAGCTACCAAGAACGGGCCTACGAGCAGTACTTC. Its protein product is CASSYQERAYEQYF.

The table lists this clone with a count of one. CDR3 in amino acids: CASSLGGQAHQPQHF. As DNA, the CDR3 is TGCGCCAGCAGCTTGGGGGGGCAGGCTCATCAGCCCCAGCATTTT. The rearrangement uses TRBV5-1 and TRBJ1-5, with D possibly being TRBD1 (6 bases). CDR1 is SGHRS, CDR2 YFSETQ, per germline. The germline V and J ends were trimmed by 0 bases and 5 bases, with 12 bases remaining between them. The length of the CDR3 is 15 residues.

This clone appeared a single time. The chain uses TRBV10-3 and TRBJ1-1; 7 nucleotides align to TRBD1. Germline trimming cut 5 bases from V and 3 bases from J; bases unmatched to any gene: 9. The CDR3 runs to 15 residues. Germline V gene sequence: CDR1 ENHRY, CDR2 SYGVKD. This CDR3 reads CAISQSTGDDTEAFF. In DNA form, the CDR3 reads TGTGCCATCAGTCAATCTACAGGGGATGACACTGAAGCTTTCTTT.

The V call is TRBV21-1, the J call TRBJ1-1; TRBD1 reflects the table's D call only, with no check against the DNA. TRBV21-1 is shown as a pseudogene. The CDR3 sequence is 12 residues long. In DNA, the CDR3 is TGTGCCACCCCACCCCAGGACACTGAAGCTTTCTTT. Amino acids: CATPPQDTEAFF.

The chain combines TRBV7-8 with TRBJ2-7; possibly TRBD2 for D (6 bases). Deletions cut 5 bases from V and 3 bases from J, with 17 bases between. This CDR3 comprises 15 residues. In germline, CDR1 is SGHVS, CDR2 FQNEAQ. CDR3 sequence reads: CASSETGTRFYEQYF. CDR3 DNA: TGTGCCAGCAGCGAAACCGGGACTCGATTCTACGAGCAGTACTTC.

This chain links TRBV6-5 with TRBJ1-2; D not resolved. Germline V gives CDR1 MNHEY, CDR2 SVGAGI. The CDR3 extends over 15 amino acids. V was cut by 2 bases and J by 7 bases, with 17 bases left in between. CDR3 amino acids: CASSYIGVSQSGYTF. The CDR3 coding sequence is TGTGCCAGCAGTTACATCGGGGTCAGTCAGTCTGGCTACACCTTC.

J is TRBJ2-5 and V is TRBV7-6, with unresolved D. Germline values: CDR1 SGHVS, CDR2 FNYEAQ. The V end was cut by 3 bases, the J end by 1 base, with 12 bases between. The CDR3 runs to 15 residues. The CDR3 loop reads CASSFRGTPQETQYF. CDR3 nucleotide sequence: TGTGCCAGCAGCTTCCGTGGTACTCCCCAAGAGACCCAGTACTTC. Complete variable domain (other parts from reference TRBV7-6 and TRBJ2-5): GAGVSQSPRYKVTKRGQDVALRCDPISGHVSLYWYRQALGQGPEFLTYFNYEAQQDKSGLPNDRFSAERPEGSISTLTIQRTEQRDSAMYRCASSFRGTPQETQYFGPGTRLLVL.

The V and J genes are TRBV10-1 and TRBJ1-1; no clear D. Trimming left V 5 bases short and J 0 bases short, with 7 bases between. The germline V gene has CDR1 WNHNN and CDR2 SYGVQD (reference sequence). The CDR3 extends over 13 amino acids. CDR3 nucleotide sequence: TGCGCCAGCAGTACCGTAGTGAACACTGAAGCTTTCTTT. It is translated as CASSTVVNTEAFF.

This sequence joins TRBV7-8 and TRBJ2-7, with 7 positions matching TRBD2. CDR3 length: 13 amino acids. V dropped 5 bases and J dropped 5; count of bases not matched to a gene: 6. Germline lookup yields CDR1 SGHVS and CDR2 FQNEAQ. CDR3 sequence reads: CASSLGGSHEQYF. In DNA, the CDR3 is TGTGCCAGCAGCCTCGGGGGGTCCCACGAGCAGTACTTC.

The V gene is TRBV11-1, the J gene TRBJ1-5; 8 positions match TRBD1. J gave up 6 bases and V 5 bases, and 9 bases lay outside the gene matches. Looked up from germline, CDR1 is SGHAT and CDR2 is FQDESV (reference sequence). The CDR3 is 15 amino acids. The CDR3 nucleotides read TGTGCCAGCAGCCTCGGACAGGGTCTAGGTCAGCCCCAGCATTTT. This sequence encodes CASSLGQGLGQPQHF.

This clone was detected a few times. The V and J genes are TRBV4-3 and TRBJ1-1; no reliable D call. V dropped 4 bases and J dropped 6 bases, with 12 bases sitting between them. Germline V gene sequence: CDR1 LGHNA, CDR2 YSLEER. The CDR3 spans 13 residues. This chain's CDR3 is CASSRRVEAEAFF. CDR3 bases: TGCGCCAGCAGCCGTCGGGTGGAGGCTGAAGCTTTCTTT.

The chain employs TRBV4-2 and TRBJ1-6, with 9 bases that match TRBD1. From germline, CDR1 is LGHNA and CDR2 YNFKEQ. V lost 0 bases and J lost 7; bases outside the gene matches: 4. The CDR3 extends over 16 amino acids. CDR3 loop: CASSQDLGQGNSPLHF. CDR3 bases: TGTGCCAGCAGCCAAGATCTGGGACAGGGCAATTCACCCCTCCACTTT.

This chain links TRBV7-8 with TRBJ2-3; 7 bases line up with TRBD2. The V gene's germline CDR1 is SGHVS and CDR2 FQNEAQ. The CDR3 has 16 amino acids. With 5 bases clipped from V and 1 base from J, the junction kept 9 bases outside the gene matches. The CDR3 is CASSPRPSGGTDTQYF. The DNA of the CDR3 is TGTGCCAGCAGCCCTAGACCCAGCGGGGGCACAGATACGCAGTATTTT.

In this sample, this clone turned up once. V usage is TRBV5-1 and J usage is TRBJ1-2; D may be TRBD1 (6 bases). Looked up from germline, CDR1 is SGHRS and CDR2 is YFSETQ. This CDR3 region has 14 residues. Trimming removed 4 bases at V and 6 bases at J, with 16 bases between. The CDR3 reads CASSRVGRGNGYTF. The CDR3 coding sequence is TGCGCCAGCAGCCGGGTCGGCAGGGGAAATGGCTACACCTTC.

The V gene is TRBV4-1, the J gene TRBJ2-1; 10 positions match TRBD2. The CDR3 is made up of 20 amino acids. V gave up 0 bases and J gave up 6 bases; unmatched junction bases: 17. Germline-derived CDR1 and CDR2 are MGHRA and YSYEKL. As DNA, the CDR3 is TGCGCCAGCAGCCAAGATATAACAAGAGTAGGACTAGCGGAGTCCAATGAGCAGTTCTTC. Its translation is CASSQDITRVGLAESNEQFF.

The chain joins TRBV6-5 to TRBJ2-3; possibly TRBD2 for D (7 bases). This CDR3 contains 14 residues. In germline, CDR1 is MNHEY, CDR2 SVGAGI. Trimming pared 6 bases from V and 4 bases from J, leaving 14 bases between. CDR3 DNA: TGTGCCAGCAGCTGGGGGGGCGGGGCAGATACGCAGTATTTT. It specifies CASSWGGGADTQYF.

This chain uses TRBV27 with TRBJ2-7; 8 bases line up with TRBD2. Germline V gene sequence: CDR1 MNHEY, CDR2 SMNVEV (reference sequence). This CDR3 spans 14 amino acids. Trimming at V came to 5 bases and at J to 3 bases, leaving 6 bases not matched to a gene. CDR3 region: CASSPSLAGYEQYF. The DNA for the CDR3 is TGTGCCAGCAGTCCCTCCCTAGCGGGCTACGAGCAGTACTTC.

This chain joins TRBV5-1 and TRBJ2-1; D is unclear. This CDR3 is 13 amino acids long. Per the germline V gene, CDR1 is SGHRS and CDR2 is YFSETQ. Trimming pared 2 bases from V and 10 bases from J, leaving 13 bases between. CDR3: CASSFLPPREQFF. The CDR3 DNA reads TGCGCCAGCAGCTTTTTGCCCCCCCGGGAGCAGTTCTTC.

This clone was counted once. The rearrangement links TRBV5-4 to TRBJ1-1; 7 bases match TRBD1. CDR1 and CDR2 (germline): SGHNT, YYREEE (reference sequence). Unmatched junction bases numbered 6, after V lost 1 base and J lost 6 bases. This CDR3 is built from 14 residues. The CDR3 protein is CASSLRRGPPEAFF. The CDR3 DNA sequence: TGTGCCAGCAGCTTGAGAAGGGGGCCTCCTGAAGCTTTCTTT. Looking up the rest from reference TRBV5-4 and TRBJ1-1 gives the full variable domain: ETGVTQSPTHLIKTRGQQVTLRCSSQSGHNTVSWYQQALGQGPQFIFQYYREEENGRGNFPPRFSGLQFPNYSSELNVNALELDDSALYLCASSLRRGPPEAFFGQGTRLTVV.

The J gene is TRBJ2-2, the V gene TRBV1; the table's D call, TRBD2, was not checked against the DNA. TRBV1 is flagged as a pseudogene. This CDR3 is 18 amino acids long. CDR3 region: CTSSQDKAGGFNTGELFF. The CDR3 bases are TGCACCAGCAGCCAAGATAAAGCGGGGGGATTTAACACCGGGGAGCTGTTTTTT.